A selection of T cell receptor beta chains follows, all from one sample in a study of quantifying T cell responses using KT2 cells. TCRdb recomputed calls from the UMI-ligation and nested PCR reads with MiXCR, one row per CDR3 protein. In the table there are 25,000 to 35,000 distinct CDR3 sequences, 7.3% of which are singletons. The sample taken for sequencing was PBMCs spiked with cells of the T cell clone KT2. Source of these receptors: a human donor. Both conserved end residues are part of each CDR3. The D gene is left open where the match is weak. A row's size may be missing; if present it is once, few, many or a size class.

CASSDGPGQGSYEQYF,TGTGCCAGCAGTGACGGGCCGGGACAGGGGTCTTACGAGCAGTACTTC,few,TRBJ2-7,TRBD1,TRBV6-2/TRBV6-3
CAISDPSGLAGETQYF,TGTGCCATCAGTGATCCGTCCGGGCTGGCGGGAGAGACCCAGTACTTC,-,TRBJ2-5,-,TRBV10-3
CSASRGAGEQFF,TGCAGTGCTAGTCGGGGGGCCGGTGAGCAGTTCTTC,-,TRBJ2-1,-,TRBV20-1
CASSSTSGRGYEQYF,TGTGCCAGCAGTTCCACTAGCGGGAGGGGGTACGAGCAGTACTTC,few,TRBJ2-7,TRBD2,TRBV6-2/TRBV6-3
CASSQYNEQFF,TGTGCCAGCAGTCAGTACAATGAGCAGTTCTTC,-,TRBJ2-1,-,TRBV2
CATSRAGARVGEQYF,TGTGCCACCAGCAGAGCGGGGGCCAGGGTGGGAGAGCAGTACTTC,-,TRBJ2-7,-,TRBV15
CASRRLAGGFNEQFF,TGTGCCAGCAGACGACTAGCGGGAGGGTTCAATGAGCAGTTCTTC,-,TRBJ2-1,TRBD2,TRBV6-2/TRBV6-3
CASSLSLTQETQYF,TGTGCCAGCAGCTTATCACTCACCCAAGAGACCCAGTACTTC,-,TRBJ2-5,-,TRBV7-9
CASSVGQGSSYEQYF,TGCGCCAGCAGCGTTGGACAGGGGAGCTCCTACGAGCAGTACTTC,few,TRBJ2-7,TRBD1,TRBV4-1
CSATGIGGYDQPQHF,TGCAGCGCCACCGGAATCGGGGGTTATGATCAGCCCCAGCATTTT,medium-sized,TRBJ1-5,-,TRBV29-1
CASSFGQIGTRSETQYF,TGTGCCAGCAGTTTTGGTCAAATAGGGACTAGATCAGAGACCCAGTACTTC,few,TRBJ2-5,TRBD2,TRBV12-3/TRBV12-4
CSVENRPASYNEQFF,TGCAGCGTTGAAAACAGGCCAGCCTCCTACAATGAGCAGTTCTTC,-,TRBJ2-1,-,TRBV29-1
CASSPYPGVETEAFF,TGTGCCAGCAGCCCGTACCCAGGGGTAGAAACTGAAGCTTTCTTT,few,TRBJ1-1,-,TRBV13
CSVDRQGNTEAFF,TGCAGCGTTGATAGACAGGGAAACACTGAAGCTTTCTTT,many,TRBJ1-1,TRBD1,TRBV29-1
CASSENRDWEFVEQFF,TGTGCCAGCAGCGAAAACCGGGACTGGGAGTTCGTTGAGCAGTTCTTC,many,TRBJ2-1,-,TRBV7-8
CASKFWLAGEVGGEQFF,TGTGCCAGCAAGTTTTGGCTAGCGGGAGAGGTAGGAGGTGAGCAGTTCTTC,-,TRBJ2-1,TRBD2,TRBV12-3/TRBV12-4
CASREEGRKTQYF,TGTGCCAGCAGGGAGGAGGGCCGGAAGACCCAGTACTTC,few,TRBJ2-5,-,TRBV13
CASSLTVGVFQVGANVLTF,TGTGCCAGCAGCTTGACCGTGGGGGTCTTTCAGGTTGGGGCCAACGTCCTGACTTTC,-,TRBJ2-6,-,TRBV5-5